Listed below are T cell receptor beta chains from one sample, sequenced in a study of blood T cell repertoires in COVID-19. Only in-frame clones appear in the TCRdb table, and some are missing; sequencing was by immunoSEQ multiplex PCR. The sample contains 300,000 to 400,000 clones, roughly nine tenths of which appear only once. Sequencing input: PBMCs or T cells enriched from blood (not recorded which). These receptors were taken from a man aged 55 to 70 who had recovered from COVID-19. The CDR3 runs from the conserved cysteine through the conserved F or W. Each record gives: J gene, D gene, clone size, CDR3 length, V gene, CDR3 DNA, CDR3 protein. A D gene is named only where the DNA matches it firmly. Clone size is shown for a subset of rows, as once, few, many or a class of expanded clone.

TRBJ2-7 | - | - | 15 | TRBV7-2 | TGTGCCAGCAGCTCCCCCACTCAGGGTTCCTACGAGCAGTACTTC | CASSSPTQGSYEQYF
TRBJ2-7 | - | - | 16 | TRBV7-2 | TGTGCCAGCAGCTTAGGGATCGGGGTCCCCTTCTACGAGCAGTACTTC | CASSLGIGVPFYEQYF
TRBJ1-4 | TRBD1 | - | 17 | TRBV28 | TGTGCCAGCAGTTTATATGGCAGGGGGCTAACTAATGAAAAACTGTTTTTT | CASSLYGRGLTNEKLFF
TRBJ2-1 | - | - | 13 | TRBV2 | TGTGCCAGCAGTGAATTCCGGGGAGAAGAGCAGTTCTTC | CASSEFRGEEQFF
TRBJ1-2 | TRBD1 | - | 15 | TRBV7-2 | TGTGCCAGCAGCCTCGGACAGGGACAATACTATGGCTACACCTTC | CASSLGQGQYYGYTF
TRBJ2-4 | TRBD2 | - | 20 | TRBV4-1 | TGCGCCAGCAGCCAATTTCTCGTAGCGGGAGGTATTGGTGCCAAAAACATTCAGTACTTC | CASSQFLVAGGIGAKNIQYF
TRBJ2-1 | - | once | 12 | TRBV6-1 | TGTGCCAGCAGTGAACTTTTCAATGAGCAGTTCTTC | CASSELFNEQFF
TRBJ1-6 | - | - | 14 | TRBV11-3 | TGTGCCAGCAGCTTTTTTGGGGGCAATTCACCCCTCCACTTT | CASSFFGGNSPLHF
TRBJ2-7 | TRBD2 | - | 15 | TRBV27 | TGTGCCAGCAGTTACGGGACTAGCGGTTACTACGAGCAGTACTTC | CASSYGTSGYYEQYF
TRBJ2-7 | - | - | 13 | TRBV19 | TGTGCCAGTAGTATGGGCATGGCCTACGAGCAGTACTTC | CASSMGMAYEQYF
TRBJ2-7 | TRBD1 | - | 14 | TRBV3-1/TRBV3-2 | TGTGCCAGCAGCAAGCCGGACAGGACAAGCGAGCAGTACTTC | CASSKPDRTSEQYF
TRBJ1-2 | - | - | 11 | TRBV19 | TGTGCCACCCGGGACATCGATGGCTACACCTTC | CATRDIDGYTF
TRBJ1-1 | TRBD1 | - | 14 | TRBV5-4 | TGTGCCAGCAGCCCGCCAGGGACAGCCGTTGAAGCTTTCTTT | CASSPPGTAVEAFF
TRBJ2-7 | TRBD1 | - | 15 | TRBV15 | TGTGCCACCAGCAGAACTCTGACAGGGGGCTACGAGCAGTACTTC | CATSRTLTGGYEQYF
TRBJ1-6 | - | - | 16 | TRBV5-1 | TGCGCCAGCAGCTTTGGCCGACAGGACTATAATTCACCCCTCCACTTT | CASSFGRQDYNSPLHF
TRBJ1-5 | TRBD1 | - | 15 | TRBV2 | TGTGCCAGCACCCTGGACAGGATTAGCAATCAGCCCCAGCATTTT | CASTLDRISNQPQHF